Listed below are T cell receptor beta chains from one sample, sequenced in a study of memory CD4+ T cells and cytomegalovirus serostatus. Only in-frame clones appear in the TCRdb table, and some are missing; sequencing was by immunoSEQ multiplex PCR. The table lists about 75,000 clones, around 80% of them singletons. The sequencing sample was made of memory CD4+ T cells from blood. Receptors were obtained from an adult in good health and CMV-seropositive. The CDR3 runs from the conserved cysteine through the conserved F or W. The order of the fields is D gene, clone size, CDR3 length, V gene, J gene, CDR3 DNA, CDR3 protein. D genes are given only for firm matches. Clone size is given for some rows only: seen once, a few or many times, or a class if the clone is expanded.

NA	NA	15	TRBV11-3	TRBJ2-3	TGTGCCAGCAGCCCTAGTCCCTCCCGCACAGATACGCAGTATTTT	CASSPSPSRTDTQYF
NA	NA	16	TRBV5-6	TRBJ2-2	TGTGCCAGCACCAACATCGGCAGTGGGGACACCGGGGAGCTGTTTTTT	CASTNIGSGDTGELFF
NA	NA	14	TRBV5-1	TRBJ2-2	TGCGCCAGCAGCTTGGGTCCACATTCCGGGGAGCTGTTTTTT	CASSLGPHSGELFF
TRBD1	NA	14	TRBV6-5	TRBJ2-7	TGTGCCAGCAGGGTCGGACAGGGGGTATACGAGCAGTACTTC	CASRVGQGVYEQYF
NA	NA	14	TRBV11-2	TRBJ2-3	TGTGCCAGCAGCTCTAATCCAGGACAGGATACGCAGTATTTT	CASSSNPGQDTQYF
NA	NA	15	TRBV9	TRBJ2-3	TGTGCCAGCAGCGTGACAGGTACGAGTCGCGATACGCAGTATTTT	CASSVTGTSRDTQYF
NA	NA	15	TRBV5-1	TRBJ2-1	TGCGCCAGCAGCTTTAGACCTGGCTCCTACAATGAGCAGTTCTTC	CASSFRPGSYNEQFF
NA	NA	15	TRBV6-4	TRBJ2-3	TGTGCCAGCAGTGATGACGGGGTTAGCACAGATACGCAGTATTTT	CASSDDGVSTDTQYF
NA	NA	8	TRBV7-9	TRBJ1-2	TGTGCCCTGCAGGCGGGCACCTTC	CALQAGTF
TRBD2	NA	15	TRBV5-4	TRBJ2-2	TGTGCCAGCAGCCTCCTTCGGGGCGGGGGCGGGGAGCTGTTTTTT	CASSLLRGGGGELFF
NA	NA	13	TRBV27	TRBJ1-2	TGTGCCAGCGCCCCCCGGACAACTTATGGCTACACCTTC	CASAPRTTYGYTF
NA	NA	15	TRBV19	TRBJ2-5	TGTGCCAGTAGTACAAACAGGTTTGGGAAAGAGACCCAGTACTTC	CASSTNRFGKETQYF
TRBD2	NA	17	TRBV7-8	TRBJ2-1	TGTGCCAGCAGCCCCCCTTTGCGGGAGGAGTCGAGCAATGAGCAGTTCTTC	CASSPPLREESSNEQFF
NA	NA	17	TRBV30	TRBJ1-2	TGTGCCTGGAGCGATATAACCCGGGACATCAATAGTGGCGGCTACACCTTC	CAWSDITRDINSGGYTF
NA	NA	15	TRBV4-2	TRBJ2-1	TGTGCCAGCAGCCAGGTGCCTCGAGGGGAGAATGAGCAGTTCTTC	CASSQVPRGENEQFF
TRBD1	NA	15	TRBV15	TRBJ2-1	TGTGCCACCAGCCGAGGGACAGGGGGATTCAATGAGCAGTTCTTC	CATSRGTGGFNEQFF
NA	NA	12	TRBV6-5	TRBJ2-7	TGTGCCAGCAGATACCAGAGAGGAGAGCAGTACTTC	CASRYQRGEQYF
NA	NA	15	TRBV5-4	TRBJ1-1	TGTGCCAGCAGACCTGAATCCGCGTGGAACACTGAAGCTTTCTTT	CASRPESAWNTEAFF
NA	NA	15	TRBV4-1	TRBJ1-2	TGCGCCAGCAGCCAAGACTTTTCGGGCCCATATGGCTACACCTTC	CASSQDFSGPYGYTF
TRBD1	NA	11	TRBV6-1	TRBJ1-2	TGTGCCAGCAGTGCCCAGACAGGGACGGCCTTC	CASSAQTGTAF
TRBD1	NA	16	TRBV30	TRBJ2-2	TGTGCCTGGAGTGTCCCAGGGACAGGGGACACCGGGGAGCTGTTTTTT	CAWSVPGTGDTGELFF
NA	NA	11	TRBV10-3	TRBJ1-2	TGTGCCATCAGTGAAGGAGGAGGCTACACCTTC	CAISEGGGYTF
NA	NA	13	TRBV2	TRBJ2-7	TGTGCCAGCAGAATGCAACCCTATTACGAGCAGTACTTC	CASRMQPYYEQYF
NA	NA	15	TRBV9	TRBJ1-4	TGTGCCAGCAGCGTGGGGGCCCAGATTAATGAAAAACTGTTTTTT	CASSVGAQINEKLFF
TRBD1	NA	15	TRBV5-1	TRBJ1-4	TGCGCCAGCAGCGTAGGGGACAGGGGCATTGAAAAACTGTTTTTT	CASSVGDRGIEKLFF
NA	NA	14	TRBV4-3	TRBJ1-2	TGCGCCAGCAGCCAAGCGGACGGGCTATATGGCTACACCTTC	CASSQADGLYGYTF
TRBD1	NA	16	TRBV6-5	TRBJ1-2	TGTGCCAGCAGTTCGGACAGGGGCGCGAATAACTATGGCTACACCTTC	CASSSDRGANNYGYTF
NA	NA	15	TRBV18	TRBJ2-4	TGTGCCAGCTCCCTCATGGGGGCTTCCAAAAACATTCAGTACTTC	CASSLMGASKNIQYF
NA	few	15	TRBV6-6	TRBJ1-1	TGTGCCAGCAGTTACTCGGAGCCTGCGGACGGGGTAACTTTCTTT	CASSYSEPADGVTFF
NA	NA	14	TRBV6-1	TRBJ1-2	TGTGCCAGCGCTACAGGGTTGGAGACTGCGGTCTACACCTTC	CASATGLETAVYTF
NA	NA	15	TRBV28	TRBJ1-5	TGTGCCAGCAGCCCCCCGGGACGCCGGATTCAGCCCCAGCATTTT	CASSPPGRRIQPQHF
NA	NA	15	TRBV5-4	TRBJ1-6	TGTGCCAGCAGCTCGGGGACCGAAGTTGGTTCACCCCTCCACTTT	CASSSGTEVGSPLHF
NA	NA	16	TRBV7-2	TRBJ2-7	TGTGCCAGCAGCTTAAGACCGGGTCGAAGCTCCTACGAGCAGTACTTC	CASSLRPGRSSYEQYF
TRBD2	NA	12	TRBV30	TRBJ2-1	TGTGCCTGGAGTGTGTCTAGCGGACGGCAGTTCTTC	CAWSVSSGRQFF
TRBD1	NA	16	TRBV19	TRBJ1-2	TGTGCCAGTAGTTTACAGGGGAGGAGGTCGCGCTATGGCTACACCTTC	CASSLQGRRSRYGYTF
NA	NA	16	TRBV30	TRBJ1-3	TGTGCCTGGTCCTTGAAGGGGGTCGGGAAATCTGACACCATATATTTT	CAWSLKGVGKSDTIYF
NA	NA	11	TRBV30	TRBJ1-3	TGTGCCTGGAGTGCTGGAAACACCATATATTTT	CAWSAGNTIYF
NA	many	14	TRBV28	TRBJ2-1	TGTGCCAGCAGCTCCGCCGGACCCTTCAATGAGCAGTTCTTC	CASSSAGPFNEQFF
TRBD2	NA	16	TRBV11-3	TRBJ2-3	TGTGCCAGCAGCCGGGCTAGCGGGGTGCACACAGATACGCAGTATTTT	CASSRASGVHTDTQYF
NA	NA	16	TRBV5-1	TRBJ2-7	TGCGCCAGCAAACTCTCCGGGACACTGAGCTCCTACGAGCAGTACTTC	CASKLSGTLSSYEQYF
TRBD2	NA	16	TRBV10-3	TRBJ2-2	TGTGCCATCAGTGGAGGACTAGGGCTCCACACCGGGGAGCTGTTTTTT	CAISGGLGLHTGELFF
TRBD2	NA	15	TRBV5-1	TRBJ2-5	TGCGCCAGCAGCTTGGGACTAGCGGGAGTAGAGACCCAGTACTTC	CASSLGLAGVETQYF